Listed below are T cell receptor beta chains from one sample, sequenced in a study of shared clonotypes between healthy human individuals. Data came from immunoSEQ multiplex PCR; TCRdb stores just in-frame clones and leaves some out. The repertoire holds over 750,000 clones, 96% seen once, with approximately 0.2% in the top ten. Input material: naive CD8+ T cells sorted from blood. These receptors were collected from a man aged 25 to 45 in good health. CDR3s include the opening cysteine and the closing phenylalanine or tryptophan. A D gene is named only where the DNA matches it firmly. Size is omitted from some rows. Given values are once, few, many or a class for expanded clones.

abundance	v_gene	d_gene	j_gene	CDR3nt	CDR3aa
once	TRBV5-5	-	TRBJ2-1	TGTGCCAGCGCTGGACCGAACAATGAGCAGTTCTTC	CASAGPNNEQFF
-	TRBV28	TRBD2	TRBJ2-1	TGTGCCAGCACCCAGCGGGGGAGCTCCTACAATGAGCAGTTCTTC	CASTQRGSSYNEQFF
-	TRBV5-6	-	TRBJ1-4	TGTGCCAGCAGCTCATGGGGGGAAAAACTGTTTTTT	CASSSWGEKLFF
-	TRBV7-9	TRBD2	TRBJ2-5	TGTGCCAGCAGCCTTCCCCTCCTAGCGGCGCGAGAGACCCAGTACTTC	CASSLPLLAARETQYF
-	TRBV19	-	TRBJ1-1	TGTGCCAGTAGCCCCACTGCGCTCAACACTGAAGCTTTCTTT	CASSPTALNTEAFF
-	TRBV6-1	-	TRBJ2-7	TGTGCCAGCAGTGAACGACTCCCATTAAGGGACATGCTCTACGAGCAGTACTTC	CASSERLPLRDMLYEQYF
-	TRBV7-6	-	TRBJ2-7	TGTGCCAGCAGCTCCCGTTTGGGGGCGGAGCCCTACGAGCAGTACTTC	CASSSRLGAEPYEQYF
few	TRBV5-6	-	TRBJ2-7	TGTGCCAGCAGCTTCGGGGGGCACGAGCAGTACTTC	CASSFGGHEQYF
-	TRBV2	-	TRBJ2-5	TGTGCCAGCAGCCCCCAGGCGCCCTTACAAGAGACCCAGTACTTC	CASSPQAPLQETQYF
-	TRBV7-9	-	TRBJ2-3	TGTGCCAGCAGCTTCCGGGGCTCGGGATACACAGATACGCAGTATTTT	CASSFRGSGYTDTQYF
-	TRBV5-6	-	TRBJ2-5	TGTGCCAGCAGCTTGTCCAGGTGGGGGACCCAGTACTTC	CASSLSRWGTQYF
-	TRBV4-3	TRBD1	TRBJ2-7	TGCGCCAGCAGCCAAGATCTAGGACAGGAGTTTGGCGAGCAGTACTTC	CASSQDLGQEFGEQYF
-	TRBV5-4	-	TRBJ1-2	TGTGCCAGCAGCTTCTACGGGGTTAACTATGGCTACACCTTC	CASSFYGVNYGYTF
-	TRBV5-1	-	TRBJ2-7	TGCGCCAGCAGCGGAAGCTCCTACGAGCAGTACTTC	CASSGSSYEQYF
-	TRBV16	-	TRBJ2-1	TGTGCCAGCAGCCAATTTACTGAGCAGTTCTTC	CASSQFTEQFF
-	TRBV7-9	TRBD1	TRBJ1-2	TGTGCCAGCAGCTTATCGTCACCAGGGGGCCTCGGAGGCTACACCTTC	CASSLSSPGGLGGYTF
-	TRBV6-1	-	TRBJ2-4	TGTGCCAGCAGTGAGATCCCGGGGGCGGCCAAAAACATTCAGTACTTC	CASSEIPGAAKNIQYF
-	TRBV30	-	TRBJ2-3	TGTGCCTGGAGTGTAGTAGGAGATACGCAGTATTTT	CAWSVVGDTQYF
-	TRBV5-4	-	TRBJ2-1	TGTGCCAGCAGCTGGGCGGGAAGGGACTTCAATGAGCAGTTCTTC	CASSWAGRDFNEQFF
-	TRBV6-5	-	TRBJ2-1	TGTGCCAGCGGTGGGTGGAATGAGCAGTTCTTC	CASGGWNEQFF
-	TRBV27	-	TRBJ1-1	TGTGCCAGCAGTTTCGGGTGGAACACTGAAGCTTTCTTT	CASSFGWNTEAFF
once	TRBV18	-	TRBJ2-7	TGTGCCAGCTCACCAGGTCCGGTTTCCTACGAGCAGTACTTC	CASSPGPVSYEQYF
-	TRBV29-1	TRBD2	TRBJ2-1	TGCAGCGTTGAAGATCGAGTAGCGGGAGATGGGAATGAGCAGTTCTTC	CSVEDRVAGDGNEQFF
-	TRBV2	-	TRBJ1-1	TGTGCCAGACACAGGGACATGAACACTGAAGCTTTCTTT	CARHRDMNTEAFF
-	TRBV7-9	-	TRBJ1-1	TGTGCCAGCAGGTCCGGTACAGGTAGAGCTTTCTTT	CASRSGTGRAFF
once	TRBV14	TRBD2	TRBJ2-1	TGTGCCAGCAGCCAAGATCGACTAGCGGGAGCTAGTGGGAATGAGCAGTTCTTC	CASSQDRLAGASGNEQFF
-	TRBV7-9	TRBD2	TRBJ2-5	TGTGCCAGCAGCCATAGGACTAGCCAAGAGACCCAGTACTTC	CASSHRTSQETQYF
-	TRBV27	TRBD1	TRBJ1-2	TGTGCCAGCAGAGGGACAGGGGGGGACTATGGCTACACCTTC	CASRGTGGDYGYTF
-	TRBV10-1	TRBD1	TRBJ2-7	TGCGCCAGCGCCGGGACAGGGTCCTACGAGCAGTACTTC	CASAGTGSYEQYF
-	TRBV23-1	-	TRBJ2-3	TGCGCCAGCAGGTCTACAGCCACAGATACGCAGTATTTT	CASRSTATDTQYF
once	TRBV7-2	-	TRBJ2-1	TGTGCCAGCAGCTTAGGGATTGGAGCGAACAACAATGAGCAGTTCTTC	CASSLGIGANNNEQFF
-	TRBV29-1	-	TRBJ2-1	TGCAGCGTTGAGGTGGGAGTTAGGTATGAGCAGTTCTTC	CSVEVGVRYEQFF
-	TRBV4-1	-	TRBJ2-7	TGCGCCAGCAGCCAAGATTTGTCGCAACGGCAGTACTTC	CASSQDLSQRQYF
-	TRBV10-3	-	TRBJ2-1	TGTGCGCTCACCCCGGGGAGCTCCTACAATGAGCAGTTCTTC	CALTPGSSYNEQFF
-	TRBV29-1	-	TRBJ2-5	TGCAGCGTTGAAGATCGACGGGATGAGACCCAGTACTTC	CSVEDRRDETQYF
-	TRBV7-9	-	TRBJ1-1	TGTGCCAGCAGCTCCTCCTTGAACACTGAAGCTTTCTTT	CASSSSLNTEAFF
-	TRBV14	-	TRBJ1-3	TGTGCCAGCAGCCCGGGCCTCTCTGGAAACACCATATATTTT	CASSPGLSGNTIYF
-	TRBV11-2	-	TRBJ2-1	TGTGCCAGCAGCCCACCCCGGGACCGCTCCTACAATGAGCAGTTCTTC	CASSPPRDRSYNEQFF
-	TRBV27	-	TRBJ2-1	TGTGCCAGCAGTTTATTTTACGGTAGCCCGTACAATGAGCAGTTCTTC	CASSLFYGSPYNEQFF
-	TRBV11-2	-	TRBJ2-1	TGTGCCAGCAGCTTAGGTAACTCCTACAATGAGCAGTTCTTC	CASSLGNSYNEQFF
-	TRBV2	TRBD1	TRBJ2-7	TGTGCCAGCAGTCCGGGACAGGGGACTTACGAGCAGTACTTC	CASSPGQGTYEQYF
-	TRBV2	-	TRBJ2-7	TGTGCCACCGCCCTACTTAGCGGCAGCTCCTACGAGCAGTACTTC	CATALLSGSSYEQYF
-	TRBV4-3	TRBD2	TRBJ2-3	TGCGCCAGCAGCCGTGGACTAGCGGGAGTGGAAGATACGCAGTATTTT	CASSRGLAGVEDTQYF
-	TRBV6-1	-	TRBJ2-2	TGTGCCAGCCCAGGGTGGGAGCATGGCGGGGAGCTGTTTTTT	CASPGWEHGGELFF
-	TRBV7-9	-	TRBJ2-3	TGTGCCAGCAGCTTAGCTCGAGAGGCTGATACGCAGTATTTT	CASSLAREADTQYF
-	TRBV7-4	TRBD2	TRBJ2-7	TGTGCCAGCAGCCCCAGGACTAGCGGCTCCTACGAGCAGTACTTC	CASSPRTSGSYEQYF
-	TRBV27	-	TRBJ2-7	TGTGCCAGCAGTTTCGGCGAGTCCTACGAGCAGTACTTC	CASSFGESYEQYF
-	TRBV7-9	TRBD2	TRBJ2-3	TGTGCCAGCAGCTTACTTTTAGGCGCGCGGGAGCGGGATACGCAGTATTTT	CASSLLLGARERDTQYF
-	TRBV4-1	TRBD2	TRBJ2-1	TGCGCCAGCAGCCAAGTTGCGGGAGGGAGCTACAATGAGCAGTTCTTC	CASSQVAGGSYNEQFF